The 14 T cell receptor beta chains listed next were all sequenced from one sample in a study of beta chain features in type 1 diabetes. The study's findings and limits: Researchers report that Type 1 diabetes patients had moderately but significantly shorter TCRB CDR3s across all four CD4+ subsets.

What was sequenced were expressed TCRB transcripts, since all of the isolated RNA had been reverse transcribed. Sequenced by immunoSEQ multiplex PCR; TCRdb stores in-frame clones only, minus some. The top ten clones hold about 1% of a sample with roughly 300,000 clones, 9.3% of them seen once. These receptors' antigens are unknown. Specimen: central memory CD4+ T cells from blood. These receptors originate from a man aged 25-40 years with type 1 diabetes.

This clone was counted a few times. A much more abundant neighbour one base away suggests this may be a read error. Additional DNA sequences in this sample encode the identical CDR3. As DNA, the CDR3 is TGTGCCAGCAGCTTAGGCCGCACAGATACGCAGTATTTT. Translated: CASSLGRTDTQYF. The chain couples TRBV7-2 to TRBJ2-3; D is undetermined. The CDR3 consists of 13 residues. Germline values: CDR1 SGHTA, CDR2 FQGNSA. V was cut by 1 base and J by 1 base, with 3 bases left in between.

This clone has just a few counts. The chain joins TRBV28 to TRBJ1-3, with D unclear. The germline gives CDR1 MDHEN, CDR2 SYDVKM. With 7 bases removed from V and 4 bases from J, the gap between germline ends came to 11 bases. This CDR3 is 13 amino acids long. The CDR3 protein is CASNEGYGNTIYF. DNA of the CDR3: TGTGCCAGCAATGAGGGTTACGGAAACACCATATATTTT.

This clone was recorded many times. The chain joins TRBV21-1 to TRBJ2-7; TRBD1 was called by the table and not checked on the DNA. TRBV21-1 is a listed pseudogene. The CDR3 covers 11 residues. The CDR3 loop reads CASSAHYEQYF. CDR3 bases: TGTGCCAGCAGCGCACACTACGAGCAGTACTTC.

CDR3 protein: CASSQAETQYF. The CDR3 DNA is TGTGCCAGCAGCCAAGCAGAGACCCAGTACTTC. V is TRBV14 and J is TRBJ2-5; D gene unclear. In germline, CDR1 is SGHDN, CDR2 FVKESK. Trimming took off 1 base at V and 4 bases at J, with 1 base between the two ends. CDR3 length equals 11 residues. The complete variable domain, with remaining parts taken from reference TRBV14 and TRBJ2-5, reads EAGVTQFPSHSVIEKGQTVTLRCDPISGHDNLYWYRRVMGKEIKFLLHFVKESKQDESGMPNNRFLAERTGGTYSTLKVQPAELEDSGVYFCASSQAETQYFGPGTRLLVL.

This clone was detected only a few times. This sample also contains other DNA sequences that code for the same CDR3. This chain joins TRBV6-1 and TRBJ1-5, with TRBD1 matching over 8 bases. Germline V gene sequence: CDR1 MNHNS, CDR2 SASEGT. The CDR3 runs 14 residues. J lost 4 bases, V lost 4 bases, and 3 bases had no gene match. CDR3 protein: CASSARTGNQPQHF. Here the CDR3 DNA reads TGTGCCAGCAGTGCACGGACAGGGAATCAGCCCCAGCATTTT.

This clone was seen a handful of times. The V and J genes are TRBV7-2 and TRBJ2-3; perhaps TRBD1 as D (6 bases). Germline CDR1 is SGHTA and CDR2 is FQGNSA. V shed 5 bases and J shed 2 bases, with 11 bases lying between them. The CDR3 extends over 14 amino acids. The CDR3 sequence is CASSQAGVTDTQYF. The CDR3 nucleotides are TGTGCCAGCAGCCAGGCAGGGGTCACAGATACGCAGTATTTT.

The table lists this clone with a few counts. The V call is TRBV2, the J call TRBJ2-7, with 11 bases matching TRBD1. CDR3 size: 14 residues. Germline V lookup: CDR1 SNHLY, CDR2 FYNNEI. J lost 2 bases, V lost 6 bases, and 3 bases had no gene match. The CDR3: CASRVDRGPYEQYF. The CDR3 bases are TGTGCCAGCAGGGTGGACAGGGGGCCCTACGAGCAGTACTTC.

This chain links TRBV7-9 with TRBJ1-2; perhaps TRBD1 as D (6 bases). Germline V gives CDR1 SEHNR, CDR2 FQNEAQ (reference sequence). V dropped 1 base and J dropped 1 base, with 10 bases sitting between them. This CDR3 has 15 amino acids. The CDR3: CASSLGQANNYGYTF. CDR3 sequence (DNA): TGTGCCAGCAGCTTAGGACAGGCCAATAACTATGGCTACACCTTC. Variable domain in full (rest from reference TRBV7-9 and TRBJ1-2): DTGVSQNPRHKITKRGQNVTFRCDPISEHNRLYWYRQTLGQGPEFLTYFQNEAQLEKSRLLSDRFSAERPKGSFSTLEIQRTEQGDSAMYLCASSLGQANNYGYTFGSGTRLTVV.

This clone was seen at least ten times. The rearrangement uses TRBV30 and TRBJ2-1; 9 bases fit TRBD2. CDR3 length equals 15 residues. Germline trimming cut 3 bases from V and 4 bases from J; bases unmatched to any gene: 7. Germline V gene data show CDR1 as GTSNPN and CDR2 as SVGIG (reference sequence). The CDR3 here is CAWSPLAGSYNEQFF. CDR3 DNA sequence: TGTGCCTGGAGCCCGCTAGCGGGGTCGTACAATGAGCAGTTCTTC.

This clone turned up a few times. J is TRBJ2-7 and V is TRBV18; 11 bases line up with TRBD2. The CDR3 runs 15 residues. V was pared by 4 bases and J by 3 bases, with 5 bases of the junction left unmatched. CDR1 KGHSH and CDR2 LQKENI come from the germline V gene. For the CDR3, the DNA is TGTGCCAGCTCACAATCCGGGACTAGCGGCTACGAGCAGTACTTC. Residues: CASSQSGTSGYEQYF.

This clone has more than one count but fewer than ten. This rearrangement joins TRBV5-1 to TRBJ2-7, with D possibly TRBD2 on 6 matching bases. The CDR3 has 15 residues. Germline loops: CDR1 SGHRS, CDR2 YFSETQ. V was shortened by 3 bases and J by 3 bases, with 16 bases between the two germline ends. In nucleotides, the CDR3 is TGCGCCAGCAGCTCTGCCGGGACTGGCTTCTACGAGCAGTACTTC. Encoded protein: CASSSAGTGFYEQYF.

This clone has only a few counts. The chain combines TRBV5-1 with TRBJ2-5; 7 nucleotides agree with TRBD1. Unmatched junction bases numbered 6, after V lost 3 bases and J lost 1 base. CDR1 SGHRS and CDR2 YFSETQ come from the germline V gene. The CDR3 is made up of 15 amino acids. The CDR3 DNA sequence: TGCGCCAGCAGCTGGACTGACAGGGTCCAAGAGACCCAGTACTTC. This codes for CASSWTDRVQETQYF.

This clone was seen a few times. The chain combines TRBV7-9 with TRBJ2-1; the match to TRBD2 covers 9 bases. The trim removed 2 bases at V and 2 bases at J, leaving 10 bases unmatched. The CDR3 loop spans 18 amino acids. CDR1 and CDR2 from the germline V gene are SEHNR and FQNEAQ (reference sequence). The CDR3 sequence is CASSLPPRLAGTYNEQFF. Written as DNA, the CDR3 is TGTGCCAGCAGCTTACCTCCGCGGCTAGCGGGGACCTACAATGAGCAGTTCTTC. Full variable domain (remainder filled in from reference TRBV7-9 and TRBJ2-1): DTGVSQNPRHKITKRGQNVTFRCDPISEHNRLYWYRQTLGQGPEFLTYFQNEAQLEKSRLLSDRFSAERPKGSFSTLEIQRTEQGDSAMYLCASSLPPRLAGTYNEQFFGPGTRLTVL.

This clone was seen at least ten times. Distinct nucleotide sequences in the sample also encode this CDR3. The chain uses TRBV7-2 and TRBJ2-3, with TRBD2 identical over 9 bases. This CDR3 is built from 15 residues. Germline lookup yields CDR1 SGHTA and CDR2 FQGNSA. V lost 2 bases to trimming and J lost 2 bases; unmatched junction nucleotides: 2. CDR3 region: CASSLSSGATDTQYF. In DNA form, the CDR3 reads TGTGCCAGCAGCTTATCTAGCGGGGCCACAGATACGCAGTATTTT.